This T cell receptor beta chain was captured by sequencing in a study of T cells in Graves' hyperthyroidism and ophthalmopathy (dated by TCRdb to the late 2010s). A note on the overall study: Peripheral blood was collected at initial diagnosis, before any treatment. TCR V-J signatures able to tell the groups apart were searched for in a discovery cohort of 90 to 100 patients, of whom under 45 had Graves' ophthalmopathy and around 57 had stable Graves' hyperthyroidism. An independent validation cohort of around 19 hyperthyroidism patients and 17 patients who later progressed to ophthalmopathy tested prospective prediction of ophthalmopathy. For training and testing, the roughly 97 patients in the discovery cohort were randomly divided in a 7:3 ratio. In addition, the study compared T-cell repertoires in thyroid tissue and in blood from about six Graves' hyperthyroidism patients. Following sampling, methimazole starting at 30 mg daily was given to hyperthyroidism patients, and high-dose intravenous methylprednisolone was given to ophthalmopathy patients. TCR Vbeta CDR3 sequencing of 130 to 150 peripheral blood samples (over 40 ophthalmopathy, some 75 hyperthyroidism and roughly 17 progressor patients) is reported in the paper. Overall study outcomes, separate from this receptor: A 13 V-J signature model separated ophthalmopathy from stable hyperthyroidism, with roughly 88% sensitivity and 81.08% specificity in cross-validation and 80%/75% in testing. No statistical method was used to fix the sample size in advance, and group allocation was not hidden from the investigators. Most expanded thyroid clonotypes (frequency above 0.001) were also detected in blood, suggesting blood repertoires may reflect thyroid immune responses. During validation, the model predicted progression to ophthalmopathy a median of roughly 7.1 months ahead of onset, with 60% to 71% sensitivity and around 72% specificity.

Notes on this clonotype: No cognate antigen has been identified for it. No base qualities exist here, and no much larger clone lies one base off it.

Trimming costs V 4 bases and J 4 bases, and their ends lie 14 bases apart. As encoded in the germline V gene, CDR1 is SGHRS while CDR2 is YFSETQ. The CDR3 runs 15 amino acids, cysteine and phenylalanine included. CDR3 DNA is the only sequence kept; it has 45 bases, read in frame from the first base. Amplification of TCR beta CDR3 regions was carried out from RNA transcripts. A first-round RT-PCR of the TCR CDR3 used the HTBI primer set with the Qiagen OneStep RT-PCR kit. Libraries were constructed in a second round of multiplex PCR, after which size selection and purification were carried out. Libraries were sequenced paired-end with 100 bp reads on an Illumina HiSeq2000. For the original study's pipeline: SOAPnuke was used to process the raw data, with reads discarded if the reads contained adapters or uncalled bases, had a mean Phred below 15, or lacked an exact constant-primer or identifier match. High-quality paired reads were merged with COPE v1.2.5, and unique nucleotide sequences were defined as clonotypes. MiTCR v1.1 was used to align clonotypes to the IMGT TRBV, TRBD and TRBJ reference segments. The analysis included only V-J combinations with a frequency above 0.0001, which together covered around 99% of the repertoires. A TCS score was defined as the ratio of F50 (clonal expansion) to E x V (chaos), with BLOSUM62-based TCRdist applied between CDR3 peptides within each V-J. Welch's t-statistics and random forest reduced around 510 V-J features to some 14, which were used in a naive Bayes classifier (R e1071). TCRdb cleaned the public reads at Q25 with fastp, built clones with MiXCR and kept in-frame beta chains. Each entry is one CDR3 protein sequence, shown with its most common DNA and genes. TCRdb assigned the V and J calls; the authors' analysis was not used. In all, the sample holds fewer than 450,000 distinct CDR3 sequences, and 15% to 20% of those were seen once. Around a third of the sample is held by the ten biggest clonotypes.

Hyperthyroidism patients were newly diagnosed, had a disease duration of under 2 months, and were aged 18 to 65 years. Any patient with an uncontrolled infection, another autoimmune disease, pregnancy or lactation was excluded. Diagnoses relied on clinical symptoms, serum thyroxine and TRAb, thyroid ultrasound and orbital computed tomography. For progressor patients, blood was drawn at the first diagnosis of hyperthyroidism, before any ophthalmopathy symptoms had appeared. Ficoll-Paque density gradient centrifugation was used to isolate PBMCs from approximately 10 ml of fresh peripheral blood. Progressor patients were initially diagnosed with Graves' hyperthyroidism and developed ophthalmopathy during follow-up. Trizol reagent was used to extract total RNA, and RNA quality was then checked on an Agilent 2100 Bioanalyzer.

The sequenced material came from blood. Recombination joined TRBV5-1 with TRBJ2-2; a tentative D match to TRBD2 spans 5 bases. This receptor was obtained from a woman in her twenties or thirties with Graves' hyperthyroidism that later progressed to Graves' ophthalmopathy. Here the CDR3 is given as CASSIGSAGTGELFF. In nucleotide form, the sequence is TGCGCCAGCAGCATTGGATCGGCGGGCACCGGGGAGCTGTTTTTT.